This T cell receptor beta chain appears in the sequencing data of a study of cytomegalovirus exposure and HLA in healthy donors. About the study: Most donors, around 81% of more than 300 genotyped, fell in the Caucasian-associated ancestry cluster.

Primers: 60 Vbeta forward and 13 Jbeta reverse. Here immunoSEQ multiplex PCR was the method, and the copy in TCRdb shows in-frame clones only, minus some. The table includes under 250,000 clones, 70% to 80% detected once. The CDR3 runs 13 residues. Trimming left V 2 bases short and J 4 bases short, with 6 bases between. CDR1 and CDR2 from the germline V gene are KGHSH and LQKENI. This clonotype was obtained from a male donor in good health and CMV-seronegative. The chain employs TRBV18 and TRBJ1-5; D might be TRBD1 (5 bases). The specimen was PBMCs. This CDR3 reads CASSPGGNQPQHF. CDR3 bases: TGTGCCAGCTCACCAGGGGGGAATCAGCCCCAGCATTTT.